The T cell receptor (beta chain) under discussion was sequenced for a study of beta chain features in type 1 diabetes. Overall study results and limits: Small HLA sub-analyses could not settle whether HLA shapes TCRB rearrangement. Shortening that was moderate but significant affected the TCRB CDR3s of Type 1 diabetes patients in all four CD4+ subsets.

The investigators reverse transcribed all of the isolated RNA, so they sequenced expressed TCRB transcripts. Assay: immunoSEQ multiplex PCR; the TCRdb copy retains only in-frame clones and omits some. The data hold around 140,000 clones, with approximately 9% observed a single time. Worth noting for this clone: Its antigen is still unknown.

The CDR3 is 14 amino acids. The J segment lost 4 bases and the V segment lost 2 bases, leaving 4 bases of the junction unmatched. Germline V gene lookup returns CDR1 LNHDA and CDR2 SQIVND (reference sequence). The sequence came from a man aged 25 to 40 with type 1 diabetes. This chain links TRBV19 with TRBJ2-7; 8 bases fit TRBD1. The material sequenced was central memory CD4+ T cells from blood. CDR3 in DNA: TGTGCCAGTAGTATACAGGGGGCCGGATACGAGCAGTACTTC. Translation gives CASSIQGAGYEQYF.